The 27 T cell receptor beta chains listed next were all sequenced from one sample in a study of cytomegalovirus exposure and HLA in healthy donors. A multiplex PCR was run with 60 Vbeta primers and 13 Jbeta primers. Clones were read by immunoSEQ multiplex PCR, and TCRdb kept only the in-frame ones, dropping some. This sample has about 210,000 clones, with roughly 83% found just once. Sequencing used PBMCs. These receptors all come from a male donor in good health and CMV-seropositive.

The chain joins TRBV6-6 to TRBJ1-1; D unresolved. The CDR3 sequence is 13 residues long. V was cut by 4 bases and J by 10 bases, with 16 bases left in between. In germline, CDR1 is MNHNY, CDR2 SVGAGI (reference sequence). Written as DNA, the CDR3 is TGTGCCAGCAGTTCCCCCCGTAGCTTAGGAGCTTTCTTT. Its translation: CASSSPRSLGAFF.

The J gene is TRBJ2-7, the V gene TRBV18, with 8 bases matching TRBD2. The CDR3 runs to 15 residues. Germline V CDR1 and CDR2: KGHSH, LQKENI. V was pared by 0 bases and J by 6 bases, with 7 bases of the junction left unmatched. The CDR3 protein is CASSPPAGRAIEQYF. The CDR3 DNA is TGTGCCAGCTCACCACCGGCCGGGAGGGCCATCGAGCAGTACTTC.

In DNA form, the CDR3 reads TGTGCCAGCAGTTTCGCTAGCGGGAGGTGGTACTTC. Its protein product is CASSFASGRWYF. The V and J genes are TRBV28 and TRBJ2-4; 11 bases map to TRBD2. The CDR3 runs to 12 residues. Germline values: CDR1 MDHEN, CDR2 SYDVKM. The junction had 4 bases not matched to a gene; V was cut back by 3 bases and J by 15 bases.

This clone appeared a few times. This chain links TRBV4-3 with TRBJ2-2, with 12 nucleotides matching TRBD2. V shed 2 bases and J 7 bases; nucleotides not matched to a gene: 8. The CDR3 is 17 amino acids. Germline CDR1 LGHNA, CDR2 YSLEER. CDR3 DNA sequence: TGCGCCAGCAGCCAAACGACTAGCGGGAGCGTGCACGGGGAGCTGTTTTTT. Translated: CASSQTTSGSVHGELFF.

This chain uses TRBV9 with TRBJ2-3; TRBD2 might be the D (5 bases). V gave up 0 bases and J gave up 6 bases, with 14 bases separating them. Per the germline V gene, CDR1 is SGDLS and CDR2 is YYNGEE. The CDR3 has 15 amino acids. CDR3: CASSVEAGARDTQYF. The CDR3 bases are TGTGCCAGCAGCGTAGAGGCGGGCGCCAGGGATACGCAGTATTTT.

As DNA, the CDR3 is TGTGCCAGTCACCGGGGGGCCCAAGAGACCCAGTACTTC. It codes for CASHRGAQETQYF. The chain combines TRBV6-6 with TRBJ2-5; D might be TRBD2 (7 bases). The V gene's germline CDR1 is MNHNY and CDR2 SVGAGI (reference sequence). This CDR3 comprises 13 residues. V gave up 9 bases and J gave up 1 base, with 12 bases separating them.

This chain joins TRBV7-2 and TRBJ1-1; the match to TRBD1 covers 7 bases. V gave up 3 bases and J gave up 6 bases; unmatched junction bases: 7. The germline gives CDR1 SGHTA, CDR2 FQGNSA. There are 14 residues in the CDR3. DNA for the CDR3: TGTGCCAGCAGCTTTGACAGGGCCCTCGCTGAAGCTTTCTTT. Protein sequence: CASSFDRALAEAFF.

V gene TRBV11-2 combines with J gene TRBJ1-3; the match to TRBD1 covers 7 bases. CDR1 and CDR2 from the germline V gene are SGHAT and FQNNGV. The trim removed 2 bases at V and 3 bases at J, leaving 4 bases unmatched. The CDR3 is made up of 15 amino acids. CDR3 amino acids: CASSLLDRNGNTIYF. The CDR3 DNA is TGTGCCAGCAGCTTACTGGACAGGAATGGAAACACCATATATTTT.

The rearrangement joins TRBV7-8 to TRBJ2-7; 9 nucleotides align to TRBD2. Losses at the gene ends were 5 bases for V and 6 bases for J; bases not matched to a gene: 8. Per the germline V gene, CDR1 is SGHVS and CDR2 is FQNEAQ. The CDR3 is 14 residues long. CDR3 in amino acids: CASSPQAGGLEQYF. As DNA, the CDR3 is TGTGCCAGCAGCCCCCAAGCGGGAGGACTCGAGCAGTACTTC.

The gene calls are TRBV18 and TRBJ1-1; D perhaps matches TRBD1 (5 bases). The CDR3 is 16 amino acids. Trimming stripped 3 bases from V and 2 bases from J, with 16 bases between. Germline CDR1 KGHSH, CDR2 LQKENI. This chain's CDR3 is CASSPQAGGENTEAFF. The CDR3 DNA follows: TGTGCCAGCTCACCGCAGGCAGGAGGGGAAAACACTGAAGCTTTCTTT.

The V call is TRBV27, the J call TRBJ1-1; D unresolved. Germline-derived CDR1 and CDR2 are MNHEY and SMNVEV (reference sequence). V shed 4 bases and J shed 4 bases, with 10 bases lying between them. CDR3 size: 13 residues. The CDR3 sequence: CASSSSVSTEAFF. The CDR3 nucleotides read TGTGCCAGCAGTTCCTCGGTGAGCACTGAAGCTTTCTTT.

V is TRBV6-5 and J is TRBJ2-1; 9 bases agree with TRBD1. Trimming at V came to 0 bases and at J to 7 bases, leaving 4 bases not matched to a gene. The CDR3 has 15 residues. The germline gives CDR1 MNHEY, CDR2 SVGAGI. The CDR3 nucleotides are TGTGCCAGCAGTTACTCGATTGGGACAGGGAATGAGCAGTTCTTC. Its protein product is CASSYSIGTGNEQFF.

Concerning this clone itself: A read error may produce the germline difference seen at one junction end. This chain uses TRBV7-9 with TRBJ2-1; D uncertain. In germline, CDR1 is SEHNR, CDR2 FQNEAQ (reference sequence). There are 14 residues in the CDR3. The CDR3 loop reads CSSSLAVAYNEQFF. CDR3 nucleotide sequence: TGTTCCAGCAGCTTAGCCGTAGCCTACAATGAGCAGTTCTTC. The full variable domain, its missing parts supplied by reference TRBV7-9 and TRBJ2-1, is DTGVSQNPRHKITKRGQNVTFRCDPISEHNRLYWYRQTLGQGPEFLTYFQNEAQLEKSRLLSDRFSAERPKGSFSTLEIQRTEQGDSAMYLCSSSLAVAYNEQFFGPGTRLTVL.

The chain links TRBV28 to TRBJ1-1, with D possibly matching TRBD1 (6 bases). Germline loops: CDR1 MDHEN, CDR2 SYDVKM. With 5 bases removed from V and 3 bases from J, the gap between germline ends came to 22 bases. CDR3 length: 17 residues. CDR3 loop: CASSRLHLGGMDTEAFF. The CDR3 DNA reads TGTGCCAGCAGTCGACTACACTTAGGGGGTATGGACACTGAAGCTTTCTTT.

The chain employs TRBV6-5 and TRBJ1-4; 7 positions match TRBD1. Germline values: CDR1 MNHEY, CDR2 SVGAGI. The CDR3 loop spans 15 amino acids. With V trimmed by 8 bases and J by 5 bases, 11 bases remained unmatched. The CDR3 DNA sequence: TGTGCCAGCCATAAACAGGGGCCTGGGAATGAAAAACTGTTTTTT. Encoded protein: CASHKQGPGNEKLFF.

The chain couples TRBV6-5 to TRBJ1-4; D unclear. Between the trimmed V and J ends, which lost 6 bases and 8 bases, there was a span of 13 bases. CDR1 and CDR2 from the germline V gene are MNHEY and SVGAGI. This CDR3 has 13 residues. The CDR3 DNA reads as TGTGCCAGCAGGTGGAACCCGGGGGAAAAACTGTTTTTT. Protein product: CASRWNPGEKLFF.

V is TRBV2 and J is TRBJ2-7; D is unclear. V was trimmed by 5 bases and J by 3 bases, leaving 14 bases between them. Germline V lookup: CDR1 SNHLY, CDR2 FYNNEI. This CDR3 contains 14 residues. The CDR3 coding sequence is TGTGCCAGCAGTCCAGACTTCGATGTCTACGAGCAGTACTTC. Protein sequence: CASSPDFDVYEQYF.

V is TRBV7-9 and J is TRBJ1-1; D gene ambiguous. CDR1 is SEHNR and CDR2 is FQNEAQ in the germline V gene (reference sequence). The CDR3 contains 11 residues. V was shortened by 5 bases and J by 12 bases, with 13 bases between the two germline ends. In nucleotides, the CDR3 is TGTGCCAGCAGCATAGTGAGTTTCCCTTTCTTT. Translated, it gives CASSIVSFPFF.

This chain links TRBV7-2 with TRBJ1-1, with D perhaps matching TRBD1 (5 bases). The CDR3 totals 14 residues. The germline gives CDR1 SGHTA, CDR2 FQGNSA. The germline V and J ends were trimmed by 5 bases and 3 bases, with 13 bases remaining between them. CDR3: CASSPEGLYTEAFF. CDR3 in DNA: TGTGCCAGCAGCCCAGAGGGACTGTACACTGAAGCTTTCTTT.

This chain uses TRBV7-2 with TRBJ2-2; 13 bases are shared with TRBD2. The CDR3 consists of 19 residues. V shed 5 bases, J shed 0 bases, and the junction held 9 bases outside the gene matches. From germline, CDR1 is SGHTA and CDR2 FQGNSA. The CDR3 loop reads CASSQGLAGHRANTGELFF. CDR3 coding DNA: TGTGCCAGCAGCCAGGGACTAGCGGGACACCGAGCGAACACCGGGGAGCTGTTTTTT.

The V gene is TRBV28, the J gene TRBJ2-3; possible D gene TRBD2, 6 bases. Deletions cut 3 bases from V and 4 bases from J, with 23 bases between. This CDR3 is 18 amino acids long. Germline lookup yields CDR1 MDHEN and CDR2 SYDVKM. CDR3 DNA sequence: TGTGCCAGCAGTTTCCTTTGGAAGGAAGTTAGCGGTCCAGATACGCAGTATTTT. Protein: CASSFLWKEVSGPDTQYF.

The chain has TRBV10-1 and TRBJ2-6; TRBD2 matches at 9 bases. V shed 7 bases, J shed 0 bases, and the junction held 7 bases outside the gene matches. CDR1 and CDR2 from the germline V gene are WNHNN and SYGVQD (reference sequence). The CDR3 extends over 17 amino acids. CDR3 sequence (DNA): TGCGCCAGCATCCAGACTAGCGGTAGCTCTGGGGCCAACGTCCTGACTTTC. Protein sequence: CASIQTSGSSGANVLTF.

This chain joins TRBV5-5 and TRBJ2-7, with 7 bases fitting TRBD2. Germline CDR1 SGHKS, CDR2 YYEKEE (reference sequence). The CDR3 is made up of 15 amino acids. V gave up 3 bases and J gave up 7 bases; unmatched junction bases: 13. In nucleotides, the CDR3 is TGTGCCAGCAGCTCGGGACTAACGGGAGAGGAGGAGCAGTACTTC. The encoded protein is CASSSGLTGEEEQYF.

DNA for the CDR3: TGTGCCAGCAGTTTTAGAATAGAGGTGGATCCTGGGGCCTTCGAGCAGTACTTC. It yields the protein CASSFRIEVDPGAFEQYF. The chain has TRBV27 and TRBJ2-7; tentatively, D is TRBD1 (5 bases). The CDR3 has 18 residues. Trimming took off 3 bases at V and 6 bases at J, with 27 bases between the two ends. CDR1 and CDR2 from the germline V gene are MNHEY and SMNVEV (reference sequence).

The chain joins TRBV9 to TRBJ2-7; the match to TRBD2 covers 10 bases. Germline-derived CDR1 and CDR2 are SGDLS and YYNGEE. Germline trimming cut 4 bases from V and 2 bases from J; bases unmatched to any gene: 3. This CDR3 comprises 14 residues. In DNA, the CDR3 is TGTGCCAGCAGCCCCGGACTAGCGGCCTACGAGCAGTACTTC. This encodes CASSPGLAAYEQYF.

This clone was counted a few times. This sequence joins TRBV7-2 and TRBJ2-3; 8 bases map to TRBD2. The germline gives CDR1 SGHTA, CDR2 FQGNSA. This CDR3 region has 16 residues. Trimming at V came to 3 bases and at J to 0 bases, leaving 5 bases not matched to a gene. The CDR3 DNA is TGTGCCAGCAGCTTCCGAAGCGGGGGTAGCACAGATACGCAGTATTTT. This sequence encodes CASSFRSGGSTDTQYF.

With regard to this clone: The sample holds other DNA sequences that translate to the same CDR3. The chain recombines TRBV7-3 with TRBJ2-1; D call uncertain. The CDR3 is 13 residues long. The V gene lost 5 bases and the J gene lost 4 bases, with 9 bases spanning the gap. The germline V gene has CDR1 SGHTA and CDR2 FQGTGA. The CDR3 here is CASSPDTYNEQFF. The CDR3 bases are TGTGCCAGCAGCCCCGACACTTACAATGAGCAGTTCTTC.